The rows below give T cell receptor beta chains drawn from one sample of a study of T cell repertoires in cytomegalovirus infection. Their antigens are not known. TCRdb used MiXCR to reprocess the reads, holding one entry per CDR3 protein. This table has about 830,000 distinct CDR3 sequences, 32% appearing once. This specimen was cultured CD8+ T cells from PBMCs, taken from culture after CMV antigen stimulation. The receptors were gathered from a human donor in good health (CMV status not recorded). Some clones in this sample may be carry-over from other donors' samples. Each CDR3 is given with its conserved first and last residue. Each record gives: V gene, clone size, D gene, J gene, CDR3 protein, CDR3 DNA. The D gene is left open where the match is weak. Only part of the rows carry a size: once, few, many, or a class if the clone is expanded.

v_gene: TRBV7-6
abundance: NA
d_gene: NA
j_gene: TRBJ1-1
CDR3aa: CASSPPQGTEAFF
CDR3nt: TGTGCCAGCAGCCCACCCCAGGGCACCGAAGCTTTCTTT

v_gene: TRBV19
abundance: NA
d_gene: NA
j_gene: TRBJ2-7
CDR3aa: CASSAQVDYEQYF
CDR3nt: TGTGCCAGTAGTGCGCAGGTGGACTACGAGCAGTACTTC

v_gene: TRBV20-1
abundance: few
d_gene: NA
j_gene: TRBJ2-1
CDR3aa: CSASIGTAFSYNEQFF
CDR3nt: TGCAGTGCTAGTATAGGGACCGCGTTCTCCTACAATGAGCAGTTCTTC

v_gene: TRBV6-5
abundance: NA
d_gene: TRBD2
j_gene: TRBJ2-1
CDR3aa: CASSYPGTSGADEQFF
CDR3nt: TGTGCCAGCAGTTACCCCGGGACTAGCGGGGCGGATGAGCAGTTCTTC

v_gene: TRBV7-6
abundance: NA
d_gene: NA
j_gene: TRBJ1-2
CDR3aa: CASSSGGTVYTF
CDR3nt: TGTGCCAGCAGCTCCGGAGGGACTGTCTACACCTTC

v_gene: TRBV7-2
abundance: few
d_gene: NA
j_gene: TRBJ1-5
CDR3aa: CASSLDRRNSNQPQHF
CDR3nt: TGTGCCAGCAGCCTTGACAGGAGGAATAGCAATCAGCCCCAGCATTTT

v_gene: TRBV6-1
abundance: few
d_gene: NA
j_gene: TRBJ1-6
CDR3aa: CASSEGRPIRNSPLHF
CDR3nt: TGTGCCAGCAGTGAAGGCCGCCCGATTAGGAATTCACCCCTCCACTTT

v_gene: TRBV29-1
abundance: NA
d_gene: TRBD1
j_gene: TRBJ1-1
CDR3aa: CSVESRGTGRGFNTEAFF
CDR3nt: TGCAGCGTTGAAAGTAGGGGGACAGGGCGGGGGTTCAACACTGAAGCTTTCTTT

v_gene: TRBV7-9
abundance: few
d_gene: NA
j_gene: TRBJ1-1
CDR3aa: CASSRPGANTEAFF
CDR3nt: TGTGCCAGCAGCCGACCGGGGGCGAACACTGAAGCTTTCTTT

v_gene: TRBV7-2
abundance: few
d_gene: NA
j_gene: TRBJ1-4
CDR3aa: CASSYYGGGPHELFF
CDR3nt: TGTGCCAGCAGCTACTACGGGGGCGGACCGCACGAACTGTTTTTT

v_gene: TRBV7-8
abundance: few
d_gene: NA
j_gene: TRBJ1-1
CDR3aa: CASSEFMGTEAFF
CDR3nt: TGTGCCAGCAGCGAGTTTATGGGCACTGAAGCTTTCTTT

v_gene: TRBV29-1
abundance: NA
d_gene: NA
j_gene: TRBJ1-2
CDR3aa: CSVQDNYGYTF
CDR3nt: TGCAGCGTTCAGGATAACTATGGCTACACCTTC

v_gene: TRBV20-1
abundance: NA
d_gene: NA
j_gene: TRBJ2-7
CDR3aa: CSARMVGYEQYF
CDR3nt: TGCAGTGCTAGAATGGTAGGCTACGAGCAGTACTTC

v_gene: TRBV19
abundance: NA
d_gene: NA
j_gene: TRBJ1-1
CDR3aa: CASSMGRNTEAFF
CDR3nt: TGTGCCAGTAGTATGGGGAGGAACACTGAAGCTTTCTTT

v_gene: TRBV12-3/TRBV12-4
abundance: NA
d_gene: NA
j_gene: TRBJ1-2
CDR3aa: CASSLYGQLLYDYTF
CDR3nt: TGTGCCAGCAGTTTATACGGACAGCTTTTATATGACTACACCTTC

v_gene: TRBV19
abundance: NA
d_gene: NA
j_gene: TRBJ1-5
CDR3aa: CASSIDAGYSNQPQHF
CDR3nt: TGTGCCAGTAGTATAGACGCAGGGTATAGCAATCAGCCCCAGCATTTT

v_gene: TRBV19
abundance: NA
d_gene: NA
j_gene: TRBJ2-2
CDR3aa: CASRWVNTGELFF
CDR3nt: TGTGCCAGTAGATGGGTAAACACCGGGGAGCTGTTTTTT

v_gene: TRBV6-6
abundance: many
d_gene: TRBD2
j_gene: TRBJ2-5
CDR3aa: CASSYPTTSGGPRETQYF
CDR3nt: TGTGCCAGCAGTTACCCAACGACTAGCGGGGGGCCGAGGGAGACCCAGTACTTC

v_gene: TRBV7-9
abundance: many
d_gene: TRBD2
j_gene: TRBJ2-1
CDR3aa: CASSPRGGMGLNEQFF
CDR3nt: TGTGCCAGCAGCCCCCGCGGGGGGATGGGCCTCAATGAGCAGTTCTTC

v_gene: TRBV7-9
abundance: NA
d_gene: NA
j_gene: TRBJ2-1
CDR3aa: CASSSAGSPVNEQFF
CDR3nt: TGTGCCAGCAGCTCCGCGGGGAGCCCGGTCAATGAGCAGTTCTTC